This T cell receptor (beta chain) was obtained from a study of beta chain features in type 1 diabetes. This CDR3 spans 14 amino acids. The germline CDR1 and CDR2 sequences are SGHTA and FQGNSA. Trimming removed 3 bases at V and 5 bases at J, with 12 bases between. Every bit of the isolated RNA underwent reverse transcription, so sequencing read expressed TCRB transcripts. TCRdb's table, derived via immunoSEQ multiplex PCR, lists solely in-frame clones and lacks some. The sample lists around 500,000 clones; roughly an eighth were seen once. The origin of this receptor is a woman under 30 in good health. The sequenced material came from naive CD4+ T cells from blood. The chain uses TRBV7-2 and TRBJ2-3; TRBD1 is a possible D gene (6 bases). The CDR3 sequence is CASSFTNREDTQYF. The CDR3 nucleotides are TGTGCCAGCAGCTTCACCAACAGGGAAGATACGCAGTATTTT.